This TCR beta chain appears in the sequencing data of a study of blood T cell repertoires in COVID-19. The CDR3 is 13 residues long. V lost 3 bases and J lost 0, with 5 bases in between. Germline V gene lookup returns CDR1 MDHEN and CDR2 SYDVKM. Measured with immunoSEQ multiplex PCR; TCRdb has only the in-frame clones, and not every one. The table records around 99,000 clones, 83% of them present only once. The specimen sequenced was peripheral blood. The receptor comes from a woman in her sixties with acute or convalescent COVID-19. The chain combines TRBV28 with TRBJ1-1, with D hard to call. CDR3 region: CASSFQLNTEAFF. The CDR3 region has the DNA TGTGCCAGCAGTTTCCAGTTGAACACTGAAGCTTTCTTT.